This section outlines one TCR beta chain sequence together with its context. Its antigen is currently unknown. This sample is part of a study of beta chain features in type 1 diabetes. The study's findings and limits: TCRB CDR3s from Type 1 diabetes patients were moderately but significantly shorter in all four CD4+ subsets.

V trimming: 4 bases; J trimming: 5 bases; junction bases outside the gene matches: 17. The CDR3 covers 19 residues. The investigators reverse transcribed all of the isolated RNA, so they sequenced expressed TCRB transcripts. Average reads for naive, central memory and regulatory T cell samples were some 3.9 million. Profiled with immunoSEQ multiplex PCR; TCRdb holds only in-frame clones, not every one. Of around 30,000 clones in the sample, approximately 65% are singletons; the top ten hold 2.4%. The material sequenced was Tregs from blood. The TCR was taken from a young woman with type 1 diabetes. The chain has TRBV23-1 and TRBJ2-1; 10 bases line up with TRBD2. TRBV23-1 is noted as an ORF with a role that remains uncertain. The CDR3 bases are TGCGCCAGCAGTCGACCGGGACTAGCGAGAATTGGGGGGGACAATGAGCAGTTCTTC. Encoded protein: CASSRPGLARIGGDNEQFF.